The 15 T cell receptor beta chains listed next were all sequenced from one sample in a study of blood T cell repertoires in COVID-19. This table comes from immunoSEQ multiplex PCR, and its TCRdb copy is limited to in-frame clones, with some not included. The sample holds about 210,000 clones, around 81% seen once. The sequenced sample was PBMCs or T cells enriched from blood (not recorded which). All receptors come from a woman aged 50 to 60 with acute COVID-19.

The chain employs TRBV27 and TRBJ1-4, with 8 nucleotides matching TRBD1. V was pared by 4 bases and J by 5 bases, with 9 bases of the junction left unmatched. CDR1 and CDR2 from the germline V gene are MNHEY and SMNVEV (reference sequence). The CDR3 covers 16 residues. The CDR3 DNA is TGTGCCAGCAGTTCCCTTTTTGGACAGGGAAATGAAAAACTGTTTTTT. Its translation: CASSSLFGQGNEKLFF.

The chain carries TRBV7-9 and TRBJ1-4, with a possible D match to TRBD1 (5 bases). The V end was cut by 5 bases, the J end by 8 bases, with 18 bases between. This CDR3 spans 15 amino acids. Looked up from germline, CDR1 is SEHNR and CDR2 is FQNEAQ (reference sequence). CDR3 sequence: CASSAGVTGGEKLFF. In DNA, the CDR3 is TGTGCCAGCAGCGCCGGGGTTACAGGAGGGGAAAAACTGTTTTTT.

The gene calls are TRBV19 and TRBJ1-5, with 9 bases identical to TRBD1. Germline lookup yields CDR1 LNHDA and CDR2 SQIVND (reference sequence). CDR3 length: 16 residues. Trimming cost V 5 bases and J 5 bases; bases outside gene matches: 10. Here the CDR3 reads CASSPLTGGLYQPQHF. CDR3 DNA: TGTGCCAGTAGTCCCTTGACAGGGGGTTTGTATCAGCCCCAGCATTTT. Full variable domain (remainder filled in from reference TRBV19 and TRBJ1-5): DGGITQSPKYLFRKEGQNVTLSCEQNLNHDAMYWYRQDPGQGLRLIYYSQIVNDFQKGDIAEGYSVSREKKESFPLTVTSAQKNPTAFYLCASSPLTGGLYQPQHFGDGTRLSIL.

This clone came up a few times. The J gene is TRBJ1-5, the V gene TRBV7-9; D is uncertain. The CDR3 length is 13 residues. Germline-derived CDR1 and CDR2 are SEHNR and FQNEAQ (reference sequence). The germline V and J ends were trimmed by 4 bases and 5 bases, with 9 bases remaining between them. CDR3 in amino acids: CASSSGVDQPQHF. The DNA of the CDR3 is TGTGCCAGCAGCTCCGGGGTGGATCAGCCCCAGCATTTT.

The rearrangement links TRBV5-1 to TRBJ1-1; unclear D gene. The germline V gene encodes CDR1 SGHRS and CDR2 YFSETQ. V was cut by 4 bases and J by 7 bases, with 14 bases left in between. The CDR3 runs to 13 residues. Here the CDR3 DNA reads TGCGCCAGCAGCCAGTTCGGGGAGAATGAAGCTTTCTTT. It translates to CASSQFGENEAFF. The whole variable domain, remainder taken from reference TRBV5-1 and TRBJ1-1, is KAGVTQTPRYLIKTRGQQVTLSCSPISGHRSVSWYQQTPGQGLQFLFEYFSETQRNKGNFPGRFSGRQFSNSRSEMNVSTLELGDSALYLCASSQFGENEAFFGQGTRLTVV.

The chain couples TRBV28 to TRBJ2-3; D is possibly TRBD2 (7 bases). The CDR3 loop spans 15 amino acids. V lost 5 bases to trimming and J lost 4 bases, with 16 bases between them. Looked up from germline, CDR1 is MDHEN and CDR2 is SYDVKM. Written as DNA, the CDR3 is TGTGCCAGCAGTACGCGGGGGCCCGGCGCAGATACGCAGTATTTT. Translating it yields CASSTRGPGADTQYF.

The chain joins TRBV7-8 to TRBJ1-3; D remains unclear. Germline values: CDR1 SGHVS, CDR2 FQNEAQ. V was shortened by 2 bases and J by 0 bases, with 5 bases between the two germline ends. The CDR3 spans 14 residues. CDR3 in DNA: TGTGCCAGCAGCTTACGTTTCTCTGGAAACACCATATATTTT. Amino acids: CASSLRFSGNTIYF.

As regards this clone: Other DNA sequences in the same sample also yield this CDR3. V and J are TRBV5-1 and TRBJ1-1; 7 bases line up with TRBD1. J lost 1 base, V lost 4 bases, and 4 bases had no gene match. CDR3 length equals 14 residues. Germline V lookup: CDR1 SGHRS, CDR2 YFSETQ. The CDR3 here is CASSPRTGNTEAFF. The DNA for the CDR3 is TGCGCCAGCAGCCCACGGACAGGGAACACTGAAGCTTTCTTT.

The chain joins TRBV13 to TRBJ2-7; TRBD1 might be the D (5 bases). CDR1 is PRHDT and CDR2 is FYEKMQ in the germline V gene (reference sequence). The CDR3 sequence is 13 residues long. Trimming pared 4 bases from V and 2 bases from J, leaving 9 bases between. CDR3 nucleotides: TGTGCCAGCAGCTCAAGGGGCACCTACGAGCAGTACTTC. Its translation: CASSSRGTYEQYF.

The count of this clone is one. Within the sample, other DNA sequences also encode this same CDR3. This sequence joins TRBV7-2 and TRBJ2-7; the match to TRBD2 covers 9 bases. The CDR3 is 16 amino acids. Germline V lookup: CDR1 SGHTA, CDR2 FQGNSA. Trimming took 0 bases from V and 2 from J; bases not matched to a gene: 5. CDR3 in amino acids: CASSLAASGAPYEQYF. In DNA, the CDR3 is TGTGCCAGCAGCTTAGCGGCTAGCGGGGCACCCTACGAGCAGTACTTC.

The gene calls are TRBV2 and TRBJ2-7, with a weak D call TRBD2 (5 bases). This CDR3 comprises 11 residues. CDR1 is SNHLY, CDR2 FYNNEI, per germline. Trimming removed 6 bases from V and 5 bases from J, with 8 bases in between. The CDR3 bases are TGTGCCAGCAGGCGGGTGGACGAGCAGTACTTC. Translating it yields CASRRVDEQYF.

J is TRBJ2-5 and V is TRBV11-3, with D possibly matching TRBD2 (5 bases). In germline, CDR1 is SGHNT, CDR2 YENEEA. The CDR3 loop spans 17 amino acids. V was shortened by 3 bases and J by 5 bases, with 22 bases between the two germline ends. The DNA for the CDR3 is TGTGCCAGCAGCTTCGGCGCGGTTGGGCTGCGAGGGGAGACCCAGTACTTC. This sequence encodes CASSFGAVGLRGETQYF. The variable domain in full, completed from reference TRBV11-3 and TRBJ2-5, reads EAGVVQSPRYKIIEKKQPVAFWCNPISGHNTLYWYLQNLGQGPELLIRYENEEAVDDSQLPKDRFSAERLKGVDSTLKIQPAELGDSAVYLCASSFGAVGLRGETQYFGPGTRLLVL.

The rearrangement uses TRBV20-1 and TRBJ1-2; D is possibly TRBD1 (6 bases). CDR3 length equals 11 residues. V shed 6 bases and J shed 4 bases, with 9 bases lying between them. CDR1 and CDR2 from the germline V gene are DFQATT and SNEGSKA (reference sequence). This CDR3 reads CSADSLYGYTF. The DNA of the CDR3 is TGCAGTGCGGACAGCCTCTATGGCTACACCTTC.

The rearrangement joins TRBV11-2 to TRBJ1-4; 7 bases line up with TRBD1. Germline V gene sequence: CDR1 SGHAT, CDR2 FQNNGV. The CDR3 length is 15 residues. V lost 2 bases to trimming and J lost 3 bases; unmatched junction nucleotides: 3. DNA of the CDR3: TGTGCCAGCAGCTTAAACAGGGGATCTAATGAAAAACTGTTTTTT. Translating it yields CASSLNRGSNEKLFF. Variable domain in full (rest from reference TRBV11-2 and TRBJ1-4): EAGVAQSPRYKIIEKRQSVAFWCNPISGHATLYWYQQILGQGPKLLIQFQNNGVVDDSQLPKDRFSAERLKGVDSTLKIQPAKLEDSAVYLCASSLNRGSNEKLFFGSGTQLSVL.

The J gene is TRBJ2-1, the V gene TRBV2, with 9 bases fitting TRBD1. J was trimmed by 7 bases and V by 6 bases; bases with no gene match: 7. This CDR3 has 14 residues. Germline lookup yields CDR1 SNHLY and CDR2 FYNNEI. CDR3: CASRNRGTGNEQFF. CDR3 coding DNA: TGTGCCAGCAGGAACAGGGGGACAGGGAATGAGCAGTTCTTC.